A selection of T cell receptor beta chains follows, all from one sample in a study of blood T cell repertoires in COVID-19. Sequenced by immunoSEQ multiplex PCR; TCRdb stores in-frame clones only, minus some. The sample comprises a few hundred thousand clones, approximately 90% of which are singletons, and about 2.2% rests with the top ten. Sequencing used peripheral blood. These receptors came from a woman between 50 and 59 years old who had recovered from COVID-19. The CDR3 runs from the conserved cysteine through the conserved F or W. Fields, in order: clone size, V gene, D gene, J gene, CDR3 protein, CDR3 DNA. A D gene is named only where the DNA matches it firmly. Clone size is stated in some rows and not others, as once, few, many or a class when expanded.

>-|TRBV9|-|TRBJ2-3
CASSETGTYTDTQYF
TGTGCCAGCAGCGAGACCGGGACTTACACAGATACGCAGTATTTT
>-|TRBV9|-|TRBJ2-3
CASTPGPFTDTQYF
TGTGCCAGCACTCCAGGCCCGTTCACAGATACGCAGTATTTT
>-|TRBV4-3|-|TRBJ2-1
CASSQGVVNEQFF
TGCGCCAGCAGCCAAGGAGTGGTAAATGAGCAGTTCTTC
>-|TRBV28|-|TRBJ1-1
CASSAGQFRAFF
TGTGCCAGCAGTGCCGGACAATTCAGAGCTTTCTTT
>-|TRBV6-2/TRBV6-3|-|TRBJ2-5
CASSYPPETQYF
TGTGCCAGCAGTTACCCTCCGGAGACCCAGTACTTC
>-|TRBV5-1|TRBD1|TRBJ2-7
CASRATGTESSYEQYF
TGCGCCAGCCGCGCCACCGGGACAGAGAGCTCCTACGAGCAGTACTTC
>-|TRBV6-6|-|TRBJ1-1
CASSYRAQGAFF
TGTGCCAGCAGTTACAGGGCCCAGGGAGCTTTCTTT
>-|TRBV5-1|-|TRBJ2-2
CASIDSSANGELFF
TGCGCCAGCATCGACTCGTCCGCCAACGGGGAGCTGTTTTTT
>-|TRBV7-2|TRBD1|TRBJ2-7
CASSLFDRGTYEQYF
TGTGCCAGCAGCTTATTTGACAGGGGCACCTACGAGCAGTACTTC
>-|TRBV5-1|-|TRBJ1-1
CASSFTGYTEAFF
TGCGCCAGCAGCTTCACCGGTTATACTGAAGCTTTCTTT
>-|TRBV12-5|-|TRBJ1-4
CASGLGQGGTNEKLFF
TGTGCTAGTGGTTTGGGACAAGGAGGGACTAATGAAAAACTGTTTTTT
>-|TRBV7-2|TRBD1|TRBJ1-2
CASTIRTGTGGGYTF
TGTGCCAGCACTATAAGGACAGGAACCGGGGGTGGCTACACCTTC
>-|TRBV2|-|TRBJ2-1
CASSLGQHYNEQFF
TGTGCCAGCAGCCTCGGACAGCACTACAATGAGCAGTTCTTC
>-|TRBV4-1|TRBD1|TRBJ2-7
CASSQDRGLSYEQYF
TGCGCCAGCAGCCAAGACAGGGGGCTCTCCTACGAGCAGTACTTC
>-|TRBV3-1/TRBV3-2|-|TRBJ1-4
CASSRGRTLNEKLFF
TGTGCCAGCAGCCGGGGGCGGACTCTTAATGAAAAACTGTTTTTT
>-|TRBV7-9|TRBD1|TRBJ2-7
CASSRPRQGTYEQYF
TGTGCCAGCAGCCGGCCGAGACAGGGAACCTACGAGCAGTACTTC
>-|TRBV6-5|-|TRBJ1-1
CASSYSIRGEAFF
TGTGCCAGCAGTTACTCGATCCGGGGGGAAGCTTTCTTT
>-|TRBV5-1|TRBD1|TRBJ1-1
CASSLEGATTEAFF
TGCGCCAGCAGCTTGGAGGGGGCAACCACTGAAGCTTTCTTT
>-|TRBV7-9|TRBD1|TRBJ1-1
CASSSAPGQRGTEAFF
TGTGCCAGCAGCTCGGCCCCGGGACAGAGGGGAACTGAAGCTTTCTTT
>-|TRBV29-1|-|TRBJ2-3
CSVQGRAEDTDTQYF
TGCAGCGTTCAAGGGAGAGCGGAAGACACAGATACGCAGTATTTT
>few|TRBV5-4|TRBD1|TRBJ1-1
CASSIRTGKNTEAFF
TGTGCCAGCAGCATACGGACAGGGAAGAACACTGAAGCTTTCTTT
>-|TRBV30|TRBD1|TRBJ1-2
CAWSGRGRMDGYTF
TGTGCCTGGAGCGGTAGGGGGCGAATGGATGGCTACACCTTC
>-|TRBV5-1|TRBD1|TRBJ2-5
CASSLRGFPQETQYF
TGCGCCAGCAGCCTCAGGGGGTTCCCACAAGAGACCCAGTACTTC
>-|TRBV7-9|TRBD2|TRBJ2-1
CARTTSGNNEQFF
TGTGCCAGGACGACTAGCGGGAACAATGAGCAGTTCTTC
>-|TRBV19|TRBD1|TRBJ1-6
CASSLRDRVNSPLHF
TGTGCCAGTAGTCTTCGAGACAGGGTCAATTCACCCCTCCACTTT
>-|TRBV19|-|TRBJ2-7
CASKRRTGSYEQYF
TGTGCCAGTAAACGACGCACGGGCTCCTACGAGCAGTACTTC
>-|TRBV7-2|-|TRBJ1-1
CASSLGWGGGTEAFF
TGTGCCAGCAGCTTAGGATGGGGGGGCGGCACTGAAGCTTTCTTT
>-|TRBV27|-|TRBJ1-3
CASSSPSSGNTIYF
TGTGCCAGCAGTTCCCCGAGCTCTGGAAACACCATATATTTT
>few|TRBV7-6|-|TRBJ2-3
CASSFLSQAQGRDTQYF
TGTGCCAGCAGCTTTTTGTCACAAGCACAGGGTCGCGATACGCAGTATTTT
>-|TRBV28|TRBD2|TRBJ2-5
CASSLVKRELETQYF
TGTGCCAGCAGTTTGGTGAAGCGGGAATTAGAGACCCAGTACTTC
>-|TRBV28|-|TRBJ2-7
CASSPYGQTYEQYF
TGTGCCAGCAGTCCCTATGGACAGACCTACGAGCAGTACTTC
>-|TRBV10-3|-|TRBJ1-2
CAISESSLNYGYTF
TGTGCCATCAGTGAGTCGAGTCTTAACTATGGCTACACCTTC
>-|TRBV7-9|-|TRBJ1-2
CASSEGWGYTF
TGTGCCAGCAGCGAGGGATGGGGCTACACCTTC
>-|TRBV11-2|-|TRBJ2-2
CASSFRGSFPGELFF
TGTGCCAGCAGCTTCAGGGGATCTTTTCCCGGGGAGCTGTTTTTT
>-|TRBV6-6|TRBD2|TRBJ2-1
CASSYGSGRAGNEQFF
TGTGCCAGCAGTTATGGAAGCGGGAGGGCAGGGAATGAGCAGTTCTTC
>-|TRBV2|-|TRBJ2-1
CASSGINLNNEQFF
TGTGCCAGCAGTGGTATTAACTTAAACAATGAGCAGTTCTTC
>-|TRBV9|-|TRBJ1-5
CASSVSGGASQPQHF
TGTGCCAGCAGCGTAAGCGGGGGGGCTAGCCAGCCCCAGCATTTT
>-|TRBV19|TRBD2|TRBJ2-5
CASSSQLAGGLETQYF
TGTGCCAGTAGTAGCCAACTAGCGGGGGGGCTGGAGACCCAGTACTTC
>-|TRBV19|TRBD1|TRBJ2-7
CASTLSGQGAYEQYF
TGTGCCAGTACTCTCTCAGGACAGGGAGCCTACGAGCAGTACTTC
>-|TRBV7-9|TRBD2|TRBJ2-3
CASSLETSGISTDTQYF
TGTGCCAGCAGCTTAGAGACTAGCGGGATTTCCACAGATACGCAGTATTTT
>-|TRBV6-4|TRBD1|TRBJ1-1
CASSGDRVNTEAFF
TGTGCCAGCAGCGGGGACAGGGTGAACACTGAAGCTTTCTTT
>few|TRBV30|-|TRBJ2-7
CAWRVPNIYEQYF
TGTGCCTGGAGGGTGCCTAATATCTACGAGCAGTACTTC
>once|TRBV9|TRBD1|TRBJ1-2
CASSSGQGAKYGYTF
TGTGCCAGCAGCTCCGGACAGGGGGCGAAATATGGCTACACCTTC
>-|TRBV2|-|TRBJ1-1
CASSGQLNTEAFF
TGTGCCAGCAGCGGACAGTTAAACACTGAAGCTTTCTTT
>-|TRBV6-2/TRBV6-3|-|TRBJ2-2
CASSSDRFSANTGELFF
TGTGCCAGCAGTTCCGACAGGTTCAGCGCGAACACCGGGGAGCTGTTTTTT
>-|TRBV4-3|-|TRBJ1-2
CASSQDFGGTDGYTF
TGCGCCAGCAGCCAAGATTTTGGGGGGACGGATGGCTACACCTTC
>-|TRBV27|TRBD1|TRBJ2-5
CASSPWDRAETQYF
TGTGCCAGCAGTCCCTGGGACAGGGCGGAGACCCAGTACTTC
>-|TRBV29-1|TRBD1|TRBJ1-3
CSAKGQGNTIYF
TGCAGCGCGAAGGGACAGGGAAACACCATATATTTT
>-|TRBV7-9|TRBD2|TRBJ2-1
CASSLALRAASGLNEQFF
TGTGCCAGCAGCTTAGCCCTCCGGGCCGCTAGCGGGCTCAATGAGCAGTTCTTC
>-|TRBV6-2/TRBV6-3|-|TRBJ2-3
CASSHYRTARRDTQYF
TGTGCCAGCAGTCACTATCGGACAGCTCGACGAGATACGCAGTATTTT
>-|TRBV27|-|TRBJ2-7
CASSYPSGVQYF
TGTGCCAGCAGTTACCCCTCGGGGGTCCAGTACTTC
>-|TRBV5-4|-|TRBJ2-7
CASSLGLDTTYEQYF
TGTGCCAGCAGCTTGGGGTTGGACACCACCTACGAGCAGTACTTC
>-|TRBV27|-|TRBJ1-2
CASSPLPAGLHGYTF
TGTGCCAGCAGTCCCCTCCCCGCGGGGCTCCATGGCTACACCTTC
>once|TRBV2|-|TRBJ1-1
CASLPRVVGTSAFF
TGTGCCAGCCTTCCCCGAGTAGTGGGAACTAGTGCTTTCTTT
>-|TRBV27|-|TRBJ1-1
CASSSIPGMGEAFF
TGTGCCAGCAGTTCCATACCAGGGATGGGTGAAGCTTTCTTT
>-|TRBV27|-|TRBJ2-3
CASSPTYTDTQYF
TGTGCCAGCAGTCCCACTTATACTGATACGCAGTATTTT